The rows below give T cell receptor beta chains drawn from one sample of a study of cytomegalovirus exposure and HLA in healthy donors. Some clones are missing from TCRdb's copy, which holds only in-frame ones; the method was immunoSEQ multiplex PCR. The table records about 150,000 clones, approximately 84% of them present only once. What was sequenced was PBMCs. Source of these receptors: a woman aged 18-29 years in good health and CMV-seronegative. Each CDR3 is given with its conserved first and last residue. D genes are given only for firm matches. Not all rows give a size; the values are once, few, many and, for expanded clones, a class.

>TRBJ2-7|.|TRBV5-4|few
CASSGGGPTYEQYF
TGTGCCAGCAGCGGGGGCGGCCCGACCTACGAGCAGTACTTC
>TRBJ2-1|.|TRBV28|once
CASSFLGRGANEQFF
TGTGCCAGCAGTTTCCTGGGGAGGGGGGCAAATGAGCAGTTCTTC
>TRBJ2-3|TRBD2|TRBV2|.
CASSDGGGPPDTQYF
TGTGCCAGCAGTGACGGGGGGGGGCCCCCAGATACGCAGTATTTT
>TRBJ2-5|.|TRBV11-1|.
CASAFLLTGSGTQYF
TGTGCCAGCGCGTTCCTACTGACGGGTTCTGGGACCCAGTACTTC
>TRBJ2-2|.|TRBV15|.
CATSLGGSAGELFF
TGTGCCACCAGTTTAGGAGGGAGCGCCGGGGAGCTGTTTTTT
>TRBJ2-4|.|TRBV6-1|.
CASSGPRGGVGKNIQYF
TGTGCCAGCAGTGGCCCGAGAGGGGGGGTGGGCAAAAACATTCAGTACTTC
>TRBJ1-2|TRBD1|TRBV18|.
CASSPSLTGDGYTF
TGTGCCAGCTCACCATCGCTGACAGGGGATGGCTACACCTTC
>TRBJ2-7|TRBD2|TRBV7-2|.
CASSLGPSGRGKQYF
TGTGCCAGCAGCTTAGGCCCTAGCGGGAGGGGCAAGCAGTACTTC
>TRBJ1-3|.|TRBV28|.
CATYGAGTGNTIYF
TGTGCCACCTACGGTGCCGGGACAGGAAACACCATATATTTT
>TRBJ2-5|TRBD1|TRBV11-3|.
CASSPTRQGTQYF
TGTGCCAGCAGCCCCACCCGACAGGGGACCCAGTACTTC
>TRBJ1-4|.|TRBV30|.
CAWNRVNEKLFF
TGTGCCTGGAACAGGGTCAATGAAAAACTGTTTTTT
>TRBJ1-5|.|TRBV6-5|.
CASTGVGQPQHF
TGTGCCAGCACGGGGGTGGGTCAGCCCCAGCATTTT
>TRBJ1-2|.|TRBV2|.
CASSELRINYGYTF
TGTGCCAGCAGTGAGCTCAGGATAAACTATGGCTACACCTTC
>TRBJ1-4|.|TRBV30|.
CAWSANRDEKLFF
TGTGCCTGGAGTGCAAACAGGGATGAAAAACTGTTTTTT
>TRBJ2-5|TRBD2|TRBV7-8|.
CASSPLGMGGGQETQYF
TGTGCCAGCAGCCCCCTGGGTATGGGGGGAGGGCAAGAGACCCAGTACTTC
>TRBJ2-7|TRBD2|TRBV4-2|.
CASSQDHAGVREQYF
TGTGCCAGCAGCCAAGATCACGCGGGAGTTAGGGAGCAGTACTTC
>TRBJ2-3|TRBD1|TRBV28|.
CASSPQGALVNTQYF
TGTGCCAGCAGCCCACAGGGGGCGCTTGTAAATACGCAGTATTTT
>TRBJ2-2|.|TRBV28|.
CASSLLTGRTGELFF
TGTGCCAGCAGTCTCCTAACAGGGCGCACCGGGGAGCTGTTTTTT
>TRBJ2-3|.|TRBV2|.
CASGATDTQYF
TGTGCCAGCGGAGCAACAGATACGCAGTATTTT
>TRBJ1-2|.|TRBV4-1|.
CASRGTGGYGYTF
TGCGCCAGCAGGGGGACTGGCGGGTATGGCTACACCTTC
>TRBJ2-7|.|TRBV5-1|.
CASSVDISEQYF
TGCGCCAGCAGCGTAGACATCTCCGAGCAGTACTTC
>TRBJ2-5|.|TRBV7-9|.
CASSPGGWEETQYF
TGTGCCAGCAGCCCTGGAGGGTGGGAAGAGACCCAGTACTTC
>TRBJ2-7|.|TRBV9|.
CASSVGGRPHEQYF
TGTGCCAGCAGCGTAGGAGGGAGGCCCCACGAGCAGTACTTC
>TRBJ1-2|.|TRBV28|.
CASSQLLRHYGYTF
TGTGCCAGCAGTCAACTACTTAGGCACTATGGCTACACCTTC
>TRBJ1-2|TRBD1|TRBV7-9|.
CASSLTGGSGYGYTF
TGTGCCAGCAGCCTGACAGGGGGCAGTGGCTATGGCTACACCTTC
>TRBJ2-3|TRBD1|TRBV27|.
CASSPTGPTDTQYF
TGTGCCAGCTCCCCGACAGGGCCCACAGATACGCAGTATTTT
>TRBJ2-1|.|TRBV7-9|.
CASSLAHGDEQFF
TGTGCCAGCAGCTTAGCGCACGGGGATGAGCAGTTCTTC
>TRBJ2-7|.|TRBV27|.
CASTGTPSYEQYF
TGTGCCAGCACCGGGACACCATCCTACGAGCAGTACTTC
>TRBJ2-5|.|TRBV7-2|.
CASSLLGRHQETQYF
TGTGCCAGCAGCTTATTGGGCAGACACCAAGAGACCCAGTACTTC
>TRBJ1-5|.|TRBV28|.
CASSFPHSAARGVNQPQHF
TGTGCCAGCAGTTTTCCGCACTCCGCTGCCAGAGGCGTTAATCAGCCCCAGCATTTT
>TRBJ1-2|.|TRBV4-1|few
CASSQAGAGGNGYTF
TGCGCCAGCAGCCAAGCAGGCGCGGGGGGTAATGGCTACACCTTC
>TRBJ2-2|TRBD1|TRBV7-7|.
CASSSGTGVYTGELFF
TGTGCCAGCAGCTCCGGGACAGGGGTCTACACCGGGGAGCTGTTTTTT
>TRBJ2-5|TRBD1|TRBV5-4|.
CASSSTGVETQYF
TGTGCCAGCAGCTCTACAGGGGTGGAGACCCAGTACTTC
>TRBJ2-1|TRBD1|TRBV7-2|.
CASSLRTGGENEQFF
TGTGCCAGCAGCCTGAGGACAGGGGGGGAAAATGAGCAGTTCTTC
>TRBJ1-2|TRBD1|TRBV28|.
CASSVDRGAGYTF
TGTGCCAGCAGTGTCGACAGGGGGGCTGGCTACACCTTC
>TRBJ1-5|.|TRBV6-1|once
CASSEEDGGSKPQHF
TGTGCCAGCAGTGAGGAGGATGGAGGCAGTAAGCCCCAGCATTTT
>TRBJ2-5|TRBD1|TRBV5-1|.
CASSPQGAGETQYF
TGCGCCAGCAGCCCTCAGGGGGCAGGAGAGACCCAGTACTTC
>TRBJ2-7|TRBD2|TRBV5-1|.
CASSLGLAGITYEQYF
TGCGCCAGCAGCTTAGGTCTAGCGGGTATCACCTACGAGCAGTACTTC
>TRBJ2-6|TRBD1|TRBV23-1|.
CASSQSEGQGFILRANVLTF
TGCGCCAGCAGTCAATCCGAGGGACAGGGTTTTATCCTCCGGGCCAACGTCCTGACTTTC
>TRBJ1-1|.|TRBV28|.
CASSGLLNTEAFF
TGTGCCAGCAGTGGACTCCTGAACACTGAAGCTTTCTTT
>TRBJ1-6|.|TRBV7-9|.
CASSRSPGAVPLHF
TGTGCCAGCAGCCGCTCCCCTGGGGCGGTGCCCCTCCACTTT
>TRBJ2-3|TRBD2|TRBV27|few
CASSSPGGETDTQYF
TGTGCCAGCAGTTCTCCGGGAGGGGAGACAGATACGCAGTATTTT